The source of this T cell receptor (beta chain) is a study of cytomegalovirus exposure and HLA in healthy donors. Amplification used 60 Vbeta primers and 13 Jbeta primers. Assay used: immunoSEQ multiplex PCR; TCRdb lists only in-frame clones, some missing. The sample gives about 64,000 clones, roughly 80% of which show up once; more than 5% is in the top ten. This CDR3 spans 14 amino acids. The V gene end was trimmed by 6 bases and the J gene end by 7 bases; junction bases not matched to a gene: 9. In germline, CDR1 is SNHLY, CDR2 FYNNEI. Study-wide results and caveats: A reported reduction in N-insertions relative to the roughly 670-donor mean was seen in an Asian-associated ancestry cluster in a later analysis. V- and J-gene trimming of TCR beta was linked (in a later analysis) to a missense DCLRE1C variant.

To note about this clone: The antigen remains undetermined.

The chain uses TRBV2 and TRBJ1-3; 7 bases align to TRBD1. This receptor was taken from a male donor in good health and CMV-seropositive. Sample: PBMCs. As DNA, the CDR3 is TGTGCCAGCAGCCTGACAGGGAAGAGTAACACCATATATTTT. Translating it yields CASSLTGKSNTIYF.